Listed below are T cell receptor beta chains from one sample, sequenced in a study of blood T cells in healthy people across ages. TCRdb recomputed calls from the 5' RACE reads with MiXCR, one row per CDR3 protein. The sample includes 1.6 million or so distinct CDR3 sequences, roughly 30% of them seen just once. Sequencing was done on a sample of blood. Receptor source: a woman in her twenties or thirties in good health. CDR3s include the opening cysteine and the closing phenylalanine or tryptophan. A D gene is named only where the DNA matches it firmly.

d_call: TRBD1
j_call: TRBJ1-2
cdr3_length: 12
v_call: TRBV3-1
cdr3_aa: CASGRDRAGYTF

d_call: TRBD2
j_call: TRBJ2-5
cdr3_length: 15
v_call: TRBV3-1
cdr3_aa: CASSPSGTREETQYF

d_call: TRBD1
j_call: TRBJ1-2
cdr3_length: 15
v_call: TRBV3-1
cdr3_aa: CASSQEEGAVYGYTF

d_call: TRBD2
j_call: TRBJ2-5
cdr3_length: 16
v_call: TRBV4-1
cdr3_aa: CASSHGSTSGRVTQYF

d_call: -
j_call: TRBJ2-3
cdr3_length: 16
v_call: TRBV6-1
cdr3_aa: CASSDMLGGRPDTQYF

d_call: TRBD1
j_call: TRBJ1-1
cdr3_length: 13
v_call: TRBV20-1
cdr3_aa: CSAYRGPGTEAFF

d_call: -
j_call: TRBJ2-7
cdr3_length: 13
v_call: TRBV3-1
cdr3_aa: CASSHLSSGEQYF

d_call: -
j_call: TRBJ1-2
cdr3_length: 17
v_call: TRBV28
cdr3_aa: CASRPSRDSTFNYGYTF

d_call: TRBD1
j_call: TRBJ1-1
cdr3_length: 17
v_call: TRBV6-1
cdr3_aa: CASSRRSGQESNTEAFF

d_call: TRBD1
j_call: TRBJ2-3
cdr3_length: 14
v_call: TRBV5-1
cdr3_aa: CASSGTANTDTQYF

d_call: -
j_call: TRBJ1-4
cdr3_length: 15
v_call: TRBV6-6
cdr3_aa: CASSYSPGVGEKLFF

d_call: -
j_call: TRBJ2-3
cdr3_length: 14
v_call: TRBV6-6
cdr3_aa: CATRPRGNTDTQYF

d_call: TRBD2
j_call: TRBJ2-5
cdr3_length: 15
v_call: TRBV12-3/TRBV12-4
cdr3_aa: CASRGGLAGRETQYF